This entry describes one TCR beta chain. cDNA serving as the sequencing template came from extracted, reverse transcribed RNA. Method: immunoSEQ multiplex PCR; TCRdb's copy keeps in-frame clones and lacks some. The repertoire holds about 200,000 clones, with roughly 56% as singletons. Trimming removed 3 bases from V and 1 base from J; junction bases left unmatched: 5. In germline, CDR1 is SGDLS, CDR2 YYNGEE. The CDR3 spans 15 residues. This entry belongs to a study of CD8+ T cells in alopecia areata. The receptor comes from a human donor in good health. The chain employs TRBV9 and TRBJ1-2; TRBD1 aligns across 8 bases. Sequences were obtained from CD8+ T cells sorted from blood. The CDR3 loop reads CASSANDRGNYGYTF. For the CDR3, the DNA is TGTGCCAGCAGCGCCAACGACAGGGGTAACTATGGCTACACCTTC.